This is a list of T cell receptor beta chains from one sample in a study of CD8 T cells in ankylosing spondylitis. TCRdb re-analysed the 5' RACE reads in MiXCR, keeping a single row per CDR3 protein. This table has a few hundred thousand distinct CDR3 sequences, around 21% appearing once. The sequenced material came from blood, either unsorted or a sorted T cell fraction (not recorded which). These receptors were collected from a female donor with ankylosing spondylitis or in good health (not recorded which). CDR3s include the opening cysteine and the closing phenylalanine or tryptophan. The order of the fields is D gene, J gene, V gene, clone size, CDR3 protein, CDR3 DNA. D genes are given only for firm matches. Not every row has a clone size; where given, it reads once, few, many or a size class.

d_gene: TRBD2; j_gene: TRBJ2-1; v_gene: TRBV20-1; abundance: .; CDR3aa: CSACPGTSSYNEQFF; CDR3nt: TGCAGTGCGTGTCCCGGGACTAGCTCCTACAATGAGCAGTTCTTC
d_gene: TRBD2; j_gene: TRBJ2-7; v_gene: TRBV7-2; abundance: .; CDR3aa: CASSLSASGRAHYF; CDR3nt: TGTGCCAGCAGCTTATCAGCTAGCGGGAGGGCTCACTACTTC
d_gene: .; j_gene: TRBJ1-1; v_gene: TRBV20-1; abundance: few; CDR3aa: CSEARGVGAFF; CDR3nt: TGCAGTGAGGCAAGGGGAGTTGGAGCTTTCTTT
d_gene: .; j_gene: TRBJ2-3; v_gene: TRBV6-5; abundance: few; CDR3aa: CASSYGSGSYTDTQYF; CDR3nt: TGTGCCAGCAGTTACGGGTCGGGCAGCTACACAGATACGCAGTATTTT
d_gene: .; j_gene: TRBJ2-2; v_gene: TRBV7-2; abundance: .; CDR3aa: CASSVDFSPGELFF; CDR3nt: TGTGCCAGCAGCGTCGACTTCTCACCTGGGGAGCTGTTTTTT
d_gene: TRBD2; j_gene: TRBJ2-4; v_gene: TRBV20-1; abundance: many; CDR3aa: CSARIAGVDIQYF; CDR3nt: TGCAGTGCTAGAATCGCGGGAGTTGACATTCAGTACTTC
d_gene: .; j_gene: TRBJ2-7; v_gene: TRBV6-2/TRBV6-3; abundance: .; CDR3aa: CASSYRGLSSYEQYF; CDR3nt: TGTGCCAGCAGTTACCGGGGACTCAGCTCCTACGAGCAGTACTTC
d_gene: TRBD1; j_gene: TRBJ2-7; v_gene: TRBV20-1; abundance: many; CDR3aa: CSASTGTGNNEQYF; CDR3nt: TGCAGTGCTTCGACCGGGACAGGGAATAACGAGCAGTACTTC
d_gene: .; j_gene: TRBJ2-3; v_gene: TRBV4-2; abundance: few; CDR3aa: CASSQAGANTQYF; CDR3nt: TGTGCCAGCAGCCAGGCGGGGGCCAATACGCAGTATTTT
d_gene: TRBD1; j_gene: TRBJ2-3; v_gene: TRBV12-3/TRBV12-4; abundance: few; CDR3aa: CASSFRGRSTDTQYF; CDR3nt: TGTGCCAGCAGTTTCAGGGGGCGAAGCACAGATACGCAGTATTTT
d_gene: TRBD1; j_gene: TRBJ1-1; v_gene: TRBV20-1; abundance: many; CDR3aa: CSYRGLETEAFF; CDR3nt: TGCAGTTACAGGGGGCTGGAGACTGAAGCTTTCTTT
d_gene: .; j_gene: TRBJ2-7; v_gene: TRBV7-3; abundance: few; CDR3aa: CASSLFGGTYEQYF; CDR3nt: TGTGCCAGCAGCTTATTCGGGGGTACCTACGAGCAGTACTTC
d_gene: .; j_gene: TRBJ1-1; v_gene: TRBV7-2; abundance: .; CDR3aa: CASSLRSGIEAFF; CDR3nt: TGTGCCAGCAGCCTGCGGTCCGGCATTGAAGCTTTCTTT
d_gene: .; j_gene: TRBJ2-2; v_gene: TRBV12-3/TRBV12-4; abundance: .; CDR3aa: CASSSKLPNTGEPFF; CDR3nt: TGTGCCAGCAGTTCGAAGTTACCGAACACCGGGGAGCCGTTTTTT
d_gene: .; j_gene: TRBJ2-4; v_gene: TRBV20-1; abundance: once; CDR3aa: CSAREGGRNIQYF; CDR3nt: TGCAGTGCTAGAGAAGGGGGGCGGAACATTCAGTACTTC
d_gene: TRBD1; j_gene: TRBJ2-5; v_gene: TRBV29-1; abundance: few; CDR3aa: CSTLRTGVAETQYF; CDR3nt: TGCAGCACCCTTCGGACAGGGGTCGCCGAGACCCAGTACTTC
d_gene: TRBD1; j_gene: TRBJ2-2; v_gene: TRBV7-7; abundance: few; CDR3aa: CASSRGQSTGELFF; CDR3nt: TGTGCTAGCAGCAGGGGACAGAGCACCGGGGAGCTGTTTTTT
d_gene: .; j_gene: TRBJ2-6; v_gene: TRBV20-1; abundance: many; CDR3aa: CSASFGAYSGANVLTF; CDR3nt: TGCAGTGCTAGCTTTGGGGCCTACTCTGGGGCCAACGTCCTGACTTTC
d_gene: TRBD2; j_gene: TRBJ2-1; v_gene: TRBV24-1; abundance: few; CDR3aa: CATSDSTSGKMYRQFF; CDR3nt: TGTGCCACCAGTGATTCGACTAGCGGGAAAATGTATAGGCAGTTCTTC
d_gene: .; j_gene: TRBJ1-4; v_gene: TRBV9; abundance: .; CDR3aa: CASSPRTEGGELFF; CDR3nt: TGTGCCAGCAGCCCCCGGACAGAAGGGGGAGAACTGTTTTTT
d_gene: .; j_gene: TRBJ2-7; v_gene: TRBV12-3/TRBV12-4; abundance: .; CDR3aa: CASSLGPHEQYF; CDR3nt: TGTGCCAGCAGTTTAGGCCCCCACGAGCAGTACTTC
d_gene: TRBD2; j_gene: TRBJ2-1; v_gene: TRBV29-1; abundance: .; CDR3aa: CSATLTGLAGGEQFF; CDR3nt: TGCAGCGCCACCCTTACCGGACTAGCGGGGGGGGAGCAGTTCTTC
d_gene: .; j_gene: TRBJ2-2; v_gene: TRBV12-3/TRBV12-4; abundance: .; CDR3aa: CASKLTGSAGELFF; CDR3nt: TGTGCCAGCAAATTAACAGGGTCTGCCGGGGAGCTGTTTTTT
d_gene: .; j_gene: TRBJ1-3; v_gene: TRBV7-9; abundance: .; CDR3aa: CASSLQLAASGNTIYF; CDR3nt: TGTGCCAGCAGCTTACAGCTGGCGGCCTCTGGAAACACCATATATTTT
d_gene: .; j_gene: TRBJ1-1; v_gene: TRBV5-6; abundance: .; CDR3aa: CASSPRATSLGAFF; CDR3nt: TGTGCCAGCAGCCCGAGGGCTACATCCCTTGGAGCTTTCTTT
d_gene: .; j_gene: TRBJ1-4; v_gene: TRBV12-3/TRBV12-4; abundance: many; CDR3aa: CASSLSGNEKLFF; CDR3nt: TGTGCCAGCAGTTTATCAGGGAATGAAAAACTGTTTTTT
d_gene: .; j_gene: TRBJ2-3; v_gene: TRBV28; abundance: .; CDR3aa: CASSLAAVDRTTDTQYF; CDR3nt: TGTGCCAGCAGTTTAGCTGCGGTGGATAGAACCACAGATACGCAGTATTTT
d_gene: .; j_gene: TRBJ1-3; v_gene: TRBV10-1; abundance: .; CDR3aa: CASSDSGLGNTIYF; CDR3nt: TGCGCCAGCAGTGATTCCGGGCTTGGAAACACCATATATTTT
d_gene: TRBD1; j_gene: TRBJ1-1; v_gene: TRBV10-2; abundance: .; CDR3aa: CASRKQGRETEAFF; CDR3nt: TGCGCCAGCAGGAAACAGGGGAGAGAGACTGAAGCTTTCTTT
d_gene: TRBD1; j_gene: TRBJ2-7; v_gene: TRBV2; abundance: .; CDR3aa: CASTGTGFHEQYF; CDR3nt: TGTGCCAGCACCGGGACAGGGTTCCACGAGCAGTACTTC
d_gene: .; j_gene: TRBJ2-7; v_gene: TRBV20-1; abundance: .; CDR3aa: CSAFGRSYEQYF; CDR3nt: TGCAGTGCCTTTGGCCGTTCCTACGAGCAGTACTTC
d_gene: .; j_gene: TRBJ1-2; v_gene: TRBV10-3; abundance: many; CDR3aa: CAISDTYGYTF; CDR3nt: TGTGCCATCAGTGACACCTATGGCTACACCTTC
d_gene: .; j_gene: TRBJ2-7; v_gene: TRBV20-1; abundance: .; CDR3aa: CSASRLDRRHEQYF; CDR3nt: TGCAGTGCTAGCAGACTAGACCGGCGCCACGAGCAGTACTTC
d_gene: TRBD1; j_gene: TRBJ1-6; v_gene: TRBV4-3; abundance: few; CDR3aa: CASSQEDRGDSPLHF; CDR3nt: TGCGCCAGCAGCCAAGAGGACAGGGGAGATTCACCCCTCCACTTT
d_gene: TRBD2; j_gene: TRBJ2-3; v_gene: TRBV5-1; abundance: .; CDR3aa: CASSLRTGTSGRGSTDTQYF; CDR3nt: TGCGCCAGCAGCTTGCGGACCGGGACTAGCGGGAGAGGTAGTACAGATACGCAGTATTTT
d_gene: .; j_gene: TRBJ1-1; v_gene: TRBV20-1; abundance: few; CDR3aa: CSVGGRGVNTEAFF; CDR3nt: TGCAGTGTTGGGGGGAGGGGTGTGAACACTGAAGCTTTCTTT
d_gene: .; j_gene: TRBJ1-4; v_gene: TRBV2; abundance: few; CDR3aa: CANSNDPGVELFF; CDR3nt: TGTGCCAACAGCAATGACCCAGGCGTGGAACTGTTTTTT
d_gene: TRBD1; j_gene: TRBJ1-2; v_gene: TRBV29-1; abundance: many; CDR3aa: CSVWTGEGSGYTF; CDR3nt: TGCAGCGTTTGGACAGGGGAAGGTAGTGGCTACACCTTC
d_gene: .; j_gene: TRBJ2-1; v_gene: TRBV12-3/TRBV12-4; abundance: many; CDR3aa: CASSPPYGGRTYNEQFF; CDR3nt: TGTGCCAGCAGTCCCCCGTATGGAGGGAGGACCTACAATGAGCAGTTCTTC
d_gene: .; j_gene: TRBJ1-4; v_gene: TRBV6-2/TRBV6-3; abundance: .; CDR3aa: CASSPRVEEKLFF; CDR3nt: TGTGCCAGCAGTCCGCGGGTAGAGGAAAAACTGTTTTTT
d_gene: TRBD1; j_gene: TRBJ2-7; v_gene: TRBV6-2/TRBV6-3; abundance: .; CDR3aa: CASRTTGRRYEQYF; CDR3nt: TGTGCCAGCAGGACGACAGGGCGTCGGTACGAGCAGTACTTC
d_gene: TRBD2; j_gene: TRBJ2-3; v_gene: TRBV6-5; abundance: few; CDR3aa: CASRTSGSGGTQYF; CDR3nt: TGTGCCAGCAGAACTAGCGGGAGTGGGGGGACGCAGTATTTT
d_gene: .; j_gene: TRBJ2-5; v_gene: TRBV5-6; abundance: few; CDR3aa: CASRYGTRKETQYF; CDR3nt: TGTGCCAGCAGATATGGGACACGGAAAGAGACCCAGTACTTC
d_gene: .; j_gene: TRBJ2-7; v_gene: TRBV7-2; abundance: .; CDR3aa: CASSLAGPLSYEQYF; CDR3nt: TGTGCCAGCAGCTTAGCCGGACCGCTCTCCTACGAGCAGTACTTC
d_gene: TRBD2; j_gene: TRBJ2-3; v_gene: TRBV5-4; abundance: .; CDR3aa: CASSHRAGATDTQYF; CDR3nt: TGTGCCAGCAGTCACCGAGCGGGAGCCACAGATACGCAGTATTTT
d_gene: TRBD2; j_gene: TRBJ2-5; v_gene: TRBV29-1; abundance: many; CDR3aa: CSVARATASGQETQYF; CDR3nt: TGCAGCGTTGCCCGGGCCACGGCTAGCGGCCAAGAGACCCAGTACTTC
d_gene: .; j_gene: TRBJ1-1; v_gene: TRBV20-1; abundance: few; CDR3aa: CSRRGRSRTEAFF; CDR3nt: TGTTCCAGACGCGGACGGAGCCGAACTGAAGCTTTCTTT
d_gene: TRBD2; j_gene: TRBJ2-7; v_gene: TRBV27; abundance: many; CDR3aa: CASSLPRLAGGSEQYF; CDR3nt: TGTGCCAGCAGTTTACCAAGACTAGCGGGAGGGTCCGAGCAGTACTTC
d_gene: TRBD2; j_gene: TRBJ2-3; v_gene: TRBV24-1; abundance: .; CDR3aa: CATSDHGLDTDTQYF; CDR3nt: TGTGCCACCAGTGACCATGGACTAGACACAGATACGCAGTATTTT